This TCR beta chain was profiled in a study of T-cell memory formation after mild COVID-19. Findings and caveats of the study: Within pre-infection memory, some responding clones were found, suggesting cross-reactive memory joined.

TCRdb recomputed calls from the 5' RACE reads with MiXCR, one row per CDR3 protein. This table has some 300,000 distinct CDR3 sequences, 20% appearing once. Turning to this clonotype: Its cognate antigen is unknown.

This clonotype was sampled from a man younger than 35 who had mild COVID-19 (a few samples of this study predate the infection). Cell type and time point are not known. The sequencing sample was made of PBMCs or a T cell subset sorted from them (not recorded which).

CDR3 sequence (DNA): TGCAGTGCTAGGGGACAGCTTGGGGAAAAACTGTTTTTT. It is translated as CSARGQLGEKLFF. The chain links TRBV20-1 to TRBJ1-4; 7 bases match TRBD1. This CDR3 contains 13 residues. With V trimmed by 3 bases and J by 8 bases, 6 bases remained unmatched. Looked up from germline, CDR1 is DFQATT and CDR2 is SNEGSKA (reference sequence).